This record looks at one TCR beta chain sequence and its context. Some clones are missing from TCRdb's copy, which holds only in-frame ones; the method was immunoSEQ multiplex PCR. The data contain under 150,000 clones, around 88% of them seen just once; the ten biggest clones take up 28%. This sample was included in a study of blood T cell repertoires in COVID-19. Turning to the study itself: Donors in the United States, Italy and Spain gave samples during acute or convalescent COVID-19.

The length of the CDR3 is 11 residues. Trimming cost V 4 bases and J 5 bases, with 5 bases left between them. In germline, CDR1 is KGHSH, CDR2 LQKENI. This sequence originates from a human donor in a cohort sampled during active COVID-19. The source material was peripheral blood. The V call is TRBV18, the J call TRBJ2-5; D uncertain. The CDR3 nucleotides read TGTGCCAGCTCACTGGAGGAGACCCAGTACTTC. This gives the protein CASSLEETQYF.